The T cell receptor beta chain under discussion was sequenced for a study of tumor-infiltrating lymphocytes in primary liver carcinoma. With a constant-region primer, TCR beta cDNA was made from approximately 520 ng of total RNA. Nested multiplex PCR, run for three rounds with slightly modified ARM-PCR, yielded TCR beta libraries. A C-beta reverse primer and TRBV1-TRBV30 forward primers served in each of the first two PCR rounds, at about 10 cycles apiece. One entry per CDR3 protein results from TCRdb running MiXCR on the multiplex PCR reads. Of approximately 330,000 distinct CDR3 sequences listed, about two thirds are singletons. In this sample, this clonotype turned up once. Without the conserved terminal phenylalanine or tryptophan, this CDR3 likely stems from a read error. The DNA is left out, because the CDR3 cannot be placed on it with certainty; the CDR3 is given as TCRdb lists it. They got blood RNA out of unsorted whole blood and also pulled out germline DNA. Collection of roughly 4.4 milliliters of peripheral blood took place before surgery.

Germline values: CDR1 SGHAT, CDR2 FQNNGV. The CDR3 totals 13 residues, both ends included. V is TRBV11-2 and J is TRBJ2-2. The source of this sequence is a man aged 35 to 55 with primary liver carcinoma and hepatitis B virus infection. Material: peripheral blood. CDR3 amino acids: CASSLGSFGELFS.